Shown below are 27 T cell receptor beta chains from a single sample sequenced in a study of blood T cell repertoires in COVID-19 (dated by TCRdb to the early 2020s). The library was built by means of the immunoSEQ multiplex PCR assay. As stored in TCRdb, this immuneACCESS dataset retains in-frame rearrangements with V and J assigned. A fraction of the clones does not appear; measured against another copy, unresolved V genes explain less than half of the discrepancy, and the remainder lacks a known reason. The sample table shows 60,000 to 85,000 clones, and about nine tenths are seen once. Roughly 30% of the sample comes from the top ten. The sequencing sample was made of peripheral blood. The receptors were sampled from a woman aged 80 or over with active or convalescent COVID-19.

The rearrangement links TRBV28 to TRBJ1-2; 10 bases line up with TRBD1. Per germline, CDR1 MDHEN and CDR2 SYDVKM. With 5 bases clipped from V and 7 bases from J, the junction kept 10 bases outside the gene matches. This CDR3 comprises 15 residues. CDR3 amino acids: CASSQRTGGTAGYTF. For the CDR3, the DNA is TGTGCCAGCAGTCAGCGGACAGGGGGGACCGCTGGCTACACCTTC.

The V gene is TRBV15, the J gene TRBJ1-3; D is possibly TRBD1 (6 bases). V was trimmed by 3 bases and J by 3 bases, leaving 12 bases between them. The CDR3 has 15 residues. The germline V gene encodes CDR1 LNHNV and CDR2 YYDKDF (reference sequence). The CDR3 here is CATSRRVQGGNTIYF. CDR3 nucleotide sequence: TGTGCCACCAGCAGGAGGGTACAGGGTGGAAACACCATATATTTT. The whole variable domain, remainder taken from reference TRBV15 and TRBJ1-3, is DAMVIQNPRYQVTQFGKPVTLSCSQTLNHNVMYWYQQKSSQAPKLLFHYYDKDFNNEADTPDNFQSRRPNTSFCFLDIRSPGLGDTAMYLCATSRRVQGGNTIYFGEGSWLTVV.

The chain employs TRBV5-6 and TRBJ2-2, with D possibly being TRBD2 (7 bases). Germline V CDR1 and CDR2: SGHDT, YYEEEE. The CDR3 runs 15 residues. V was shortened by 3 bases and J by 2 bases, with 11 bases between the two germline ends. CDR3 residues: CASSYRGANTGELFF. DNA of the CDR3: TGTGCCAGCAGCTACCGGGGGGCCAACACCGGGGAGCTGTTTTTT. Full variable domain (missing parts from reference TRBV5-6 and TRBJ2-2): DAGVTQSPTHLIKTRGQQVTLRCSPKSGHDTVSWYQQALGQGPQFIFQYYEEEERQRGNFPDRFSGHQFPNYSSELNVNALLLGDSALYLCASSYRGANTGELFFGEGSRLTVL.

V gene TRBV12-3 or TRBV12-4 combines with J gene TRBJ1-1; D is perhaps TRBD1 (6 bases). The CDR3 runs 13 residues. V dropped 4 bases and J dropped 1 base, with 7 bases sitting between them. This CDR3 reads CASSWTENTEAFF. The CDR3 bases are TGTGCCAGCAGTTGGACAGAGAACACTGAAGCTTTCTTT.

The V and J genes are TRBV19 and TRBJ1-5; D is uncertain. V lost 3 bases to trimming and J lost 3 bases, with 9 bases between them. Germline CDR1 reads LNHDA; CDR2 reads SQIVND (reference sequence). The CDR3 consists of 14 residues. The CDR3 spells CASSIGQDNQPQHF. The CDR3, as DNA: TGTGCCAGTAGTATTGGGCAGGACAATCAGCCCCAGCATTTT.

This chain joins TRBV6-2 or TRBV6-3 and TRBJ1-5; weak D call: TRBD1 (5 bases). Germline V gene data show CDR1 as MNHEY and CDR2 as SVGEGT. The germline V and J ends were trimmed by 6 bases and 4 bases, with 16 bases remaining between them. The CDR3 totals 15 residues. In nucleotides, the CDR3 is TGTGCCAGCAGCCGTCCCCAGGGCACTAATCAGCCCCAGCATTTT. This encodes CASSRPQGTNQPQHF.

The J gene is TRBJ1-2, the V gene TRBV6-1; D remains ambiguous. There are 15 residues in the CDR3. V lost 6 bases and J 4 bases, leaving 18 bases between the germline ends. Germline values: CDR1 MNHNS, CDR2 SASEGT. CDR3 amino acids: CASRSLVSGPYGYTF. The CDR3 DNA reads as TGTGCCAGCAGATCACTGGTCTCAGGTCCCTATGGCTACACCTTC.

This clone was recorded only once. This chain uses TRBV7-9 with TRBJ1-1; 9 positions match TRBD1. There are 15 residues in the CDR3. Per the germline V gene, CDR1 is SEHNR and CDR2 is FQNEAQ (reference sequence). J was trimmed by 4 bases and V by 3 bases; bases with no gene match: 6. The CDR3: CASSFTGGSPTEAFF. The CDR3 nucleotides read TGTGCCAGCAGCTTTACAGGGGGCAGCCCCACTGAAGCTTTCTTT.

This clone was observed many times. The chain employs TRBV5-1 and TRBJ1-5; D call uncertain. The CDR3 is made up of 15 amino acids. Germline-derived CDR1 and CDR2 are SGHRS and YFSETQ. V lost 0 bases to trimming and J lost 9 bases, with 16 bases between them. The CDR3 sequence is CASSLVKEPQRPQHF. As DNA, the CDR3 is TGCGCCAGCAGCTTGGTGAAGGAGCCGCAGAGGCCCCAGCATTTT. Full variable domain (remainder filled in from reference TRBV5-1 and TRBJ1-5): KAGVTQTPRYLIKTRGQQVTLSCSPISGHRSVSWYQQTPGQGLQFLFEYFSETQRNKGNFPGRFSGRQFSNSRSEMNVSTLELGDSALYLCASSLVKEPQRPQHFGDGTRLSIL.

This sequence joins TRBV4-3 and TRBJ1-2; 7 nucleotides align to TRBD1. Trimming at V came to 3 bases and at J to 4 bases, leaving 8 bases not matched to a gene. The CDR3 loop spans 15 amino acids. In germline, CDR1 is LGHNA, CDR2 YSLEER. The CDR3 here is CASSQVDSGGYGYTF. In nucleotides, the CDR3 is TGCGCCAGCAGCCAGGTCGACTCAGGGGGCTATGGCTACACCTTC.

This clone showed up just a few times. This chain connects TRBV2 to TRBJ1-6; D ambiguous. This CDR3 comprises 10 residues. Germline-derived CDR1 and CDR2 are SNHLY and FYNNEI. V lost 8 bases and J 10 bases, leaving 6 bases between the germline ends. The CDR3 DNA reads as TGTGCCAGCGAGAGGTCACCCCTCCACTTT. Encoded protein: CASERSPLHF. Full variable domain (missing parts from reference TRBV2 and TRBJ1-6): EPEVTQTPSHQVTQMGQEVILRCVPISNHLYFYWYRQILGQKVEFLVSFYNNEISEKSEIFDDQFSVERPDGSNFTLKIRSTKLEDSAMYFCASERSPLHFGNGTRLTVT.

V is TRBV12-3 or TRBV12-4 and J is TRBJ1-6; no definite D call. The CDR3 extends over 12 amino acids. V gave up 3 bases and J gave up 17 bases, with 14 bases separating them. CDR3 protein: CASSFSQREVHF. The CDR3 DNA follows: TGTGCCAGCAGTTTCTCCCAGCGGGAAGTCCACTTT.

The genes are TRBV7-2 and TRBJ1-6; tentatively, D is TRBD1 (6 bases). Deletions cut 4 bases from V and 4 bases from J, with 11 bases between. There are 15 residues in the CDR3. In germline, CDR1 is SGHTA, CDR2 FQGNSA. The CDR3 DNA sequence: TGTGCCAGCAGCTCCGTGGGACAATATAATTCACCCCTCCACTTT. It specifies CASSSVGQYNSPLHF.

This chain uses TRBV3-1 (or the pseudogene TRBV3-2) with TRBJ2-7, with unresolved D. The germline gives CDR1 LGHDT, CDR2 YNNKEL (reference sequence). The V gene lost 3 bases and the J gene lost 6 bases, with 9 bases spanning the gap. The CDR3 has 12 residues. In DNA, the CDR3 is TGTGCCAGCAGCCAGAGTGTGCGCGAGCAGTACTTC. It specifies CASSQSVREQYF.

As regards this clone: In the same sample, other DNA sequences code for this CDR3. This sequence joins TRBV7-2 and TRBJ1-1; unclear D gene. V lost 0 bases to trimming and J lost 1 base, with 6 bases between them. The CDR3 totals 14 residues. The germline gives CDR1 SGHTA, CDR2 FQGNSA. The CDR3 DNA follows: TGTGCCAGCAGCTTAGCTCGAGGGAACACTGAAGCTTTCTTT. Residues: CASSLARGNTEAFF.

With regard to this clone: Since the CDR3 does not end with the conserved phenylalanine or tryptophan, this likely comes from a read error. The DNA is omitted, as the CDR3 cannot be located on it reliably, and the CDR3 follows TCRdb's listing. The rearrangement joins TRBV20-1 to TRBJ1-5. Germline CDR1 DFQATT, CDR2 SNEGSKA (reference sequence). The CDR3 has 11 residues if both end residues are counted. The CDR3 sequence: CSGRGRAPIRL.

V gene TRBV19 combines with J gene TRBJ2-5; D might be TRBD2 (7 bases). The V and J ends lost 3 bases and 4 bases respectively, with 21 bases between them. Germline CDR1 reads LNHDA; CDR2 reads SQIVND (reference sequence). The CDR3 is 17 residues long. CDR3: CASSIGQGRGSAETQYF. CDR3 bases: TGTGCCAGTAGTATCGGGCAGGGGAGGGGCTCGGCAGAGACCCAGTACTTC.

This chain joins TRBV28 and TRBJ1-2, with TRBD1 matching 9 bases. The germline gives CDR1 MDHEN, CDR2 SYDVKM. CDR3 length: 14 residues. Trimming cost V 6 bases and J 7 bases; bases outside gene matches: 9. In DNA form, the CDR3 reads TGTGCCAGCAGACCCGGGTCGGGACAGGGTGGCTACACCTTC. It translates to CASRPGSGQGGYTF.

The genes are TRBV28 and TRBJ2-6; D may be TRBD1 (6 bases). Between the trimmed V and J ends, which lost 6 bases and 0 bases, there was a span of 18 bases. The CDR3 spans 18 residues. Germline CDR1 and CDR2: MDHEN and SYDVKM. CDR3 in amino acids: CASSLLTGAFSGANVLTF. CDR3 DNA sequence: TGTGCCAGCAGCCTCCTGACAGGTGCTTTCTCTGGGGCCAACGTCCTGACTTTC.

This clone has just one count. The V and J genes are TRBV4-3 and TRBJ1-2; 9 bases align to TRBD1. The CDR3 spans 16 residues. Germline-derived CDR1 and CDR2 are LGHNA and YSLEER. Germline trimming cut 0 bases from V and 7 bases from J; bases unmatched to any gene: 9. In nucleotides, the CDR3 is TGCGCCAGCAGCCAAGATCCGGGACAGGGACGCGGTGGCTACACCTTC. Amino acids: CASSQDPGQGRGGYTF.

In this sample, this clone turned up a few times. The rearrangement joins TRBV7-2 to TRBJ1-5; D is perhaps TRBD1 (6 bases). This CDR3 is built from 14 residues. V lost 5 bases and J lost 1, with 9 bases in between. CDR1 and CDR2 from the germline V gene are SGHTA and FQGNSA. The CDR3 sequence is CASSPQGSNQPQHF. Written as DNA, the CDR3 is TGTGCCAGCAGCCCCCAGGGGAGCAATCAGCCCCAGCATTTT. The full variable domain, rest sourced from reference TRBV7-2 and TRBJ1-5, is GAGVSQSPSNKVTEKGKDVELRCDPISGHTALYWYRQSLGQGLEFLIYFQGNSAPDKSGLPSDRFSAERTGGSVSTLTIQRTQQEDSAVYLCASSPQGSNQPQHFGDGTRLSIL.

The V gene is TRBV19, the J gene TRBJ2-3, with 12 positions matching TRBD1. The CDR3 is 16 residues long. Looked up from germline, CDR1 is LNHDA and CDR2 is SQIVND (reference sequence). V gave up 5 bases and J gave up 4 bases; unmatched junction bases: 7. The CDR3 DNA follows: TGTGCCAGTAGTGACTGGGGACAGGGGGCTTCAGATACGCAGTATTTT. This codes for CASSDWGQGASDTQYF.

The rearrangement joins TRBV28 to TRBJ2-7; the D gene is possibly TRBD1 (7 bases). In germline, CDR1 is MDHEN, CDR2 SYDVKM. The CDR3 has 15 amino acids. V lost 6 bases to trimming and J lost 0 bases, with 15 bases between them. The CDR3 sequence: CASRVDREASYEQYF. In DNA form, the CDR3 reads TGTGCCAGCAGGGTAGACAGGGAGGCCTCCTACGAGCAGTACTTC. Combining the CDR3 with reference TRBV28 and TRBJ2-7 gives the whole variable domain DVKVTQSSRYLVKRTGEKVFLECVQDMDHENMFWYRQDPGLGLRLIYFSYDVKMKEKGDIPEGYSVSREKKERFSLILESASTNQTSMYLCASRVDREASYEQYFGPGTRLTVT.

The chain links TRBV3-1 (or the pseudogene TRBV3-2) to TRBJ2-2; no firm D call. Trimming left V 3 bases short and J 6 bases short, with 5 bases between. This CDR3 is built from 12 residues. Germline V gene lookup returns CDR1 LGHDT and CDR2 YNNKEL (reference sequence). CDR3 in DNA: TGTGCCAGCAGCCAGGGCCCCGGGGAGCTGTTTTTT. Amino acid sequence: CASSQGPGELFF.

The chain is built from TRBV30 and TRBJ2-7, with a possible D match to TRBD2 (5 bases). The CDR3 contains 12 residues. Trimming stripped 1 base from V and 6 bases from J, with 10 bases between. From germline, CDR1 is GTSNPN and CDR2 SVGIG (reference sequence). In DNA form, the CDR3 reads TGTGCCTGGAGTGCCCGGGGAATCGAGCAGTACTTC. Residues: CAWSARGIEQYF.

The V gene is TRBV7-2, the J gene TRBJ1-2; D is unresolved. Germline CDR1 reads SGHTA; CDR2 reads FQGNSA. The CDR3 length is 16 residues. Trimming took 1 base from V and 0 from J, leaving 12 bases between them. DNA for the CDR3: TGTGCCAGCAGCTTAGGGCAGGTGCAAGCTAACTATGGCTACACCTTC. As protein: CASSLGQVQANYGYTF.

The chain joins TRBV7-6 to TRBJ2-4, with 7 bases matching TRBD2. This CDR3 has 13 residues. Trimming removed 5 bases from V and 8 bases from J; junction bases left unmatched: 6. From germline, CDR1 is SGHVS and CDR2 FNYEAQ. The DNA for the CDR3 is TGTGCCAGCAGCCTCCGGGGGGAGGACATTCAGTACTTC. It codes for CASSLRGEDIQYF.